A single T cell receptor beta chain is shown here with its context. Its antigen is not known. Assay: immunoSEQ multiplex PCR; the TCRdb copy retains only in-frame clones and omits some. Of about 120,000 clones listed, roughly 90% are singletons. The data were obtained in a study of T cell responses to AZD1222 COVID-19 vaccine. As for the study in general: Pooled together were second doses at about 4 or about 12 weeks. The study, taken as a whole, reports: There were mostly white British donors and more females than males, and clonal diversity was possibly underestimated. All repertoire sampling was performed exclusively after the peak T cell response. The span of vaccine-associated CD4 TCRs extended across spike, with dominance at 160-218 and 743-854.

The CDR3 spans 15 residues. The V gene lost 8 bases and the J gene lost 3 bases, with 17 bases spanning the gap. Looked up from germline, CDR1 is MDHEN and CDR2 is SYDVKM. The chain uses TRBV28 and TRBJ1-5; tentatively, D is TRBD1 (6 bases). This receptor was taken from an adult in good health. Material: peripheral blood, obtained on day 0 of AZD1222 vaccination. CDR3 DNA sequence: TGTGCCAGCTCCTCGGGGGGGGCGGTCAATCAGCCCCAGCATTTT. It codes for CASSSGGAVNQPQHF.